This is a list of T cell receptor beta chains from one sample in a study of blood T cell repertoires in COVID-19. Method: immunoSEQ multiplex PCR; TCRdb's copy keeps in-frame clones and lacks some. The sample carries about 280,000 clones, around 85% recorded once. The sequenced material came from PBMCs or T cells enriched from blood (not recorded which). The receptors originated from a woman aged 50 to 60 who had recovered from COVID-19. CDR3s include the opening cysteine and the closing phenylalanine or tryptophan. D genes are given only for firm matches. Rows give clone size only sometimes, using once, few, many, or a class for an expanded clone.

clone size: .
J gene: TRBJ1-2
V gene: TRBV10-3
D gene: .
CDR3 DNA: TGTGCCATCATGAAGGACAGAGACAGTAACTATGGCTACACCTTC
CDR3 protein: CAIMKDRDSNYGYTF

clone size: .
J gene: TRBJ2-3
V gene: TRBV27
D gene: .
CDR3 DNA: TGTGCCAGCAGTTTATCCTTCACAGATACGCAGTATTTT
CDR3 protein: CASSLSFTDTQYF

clone size: .
J gene: TRBJ1-3
V gene: TRBV4-1
D gene: TRBD1
CDR3 DNA: TGCGCCAGCAGCCAGGACAGGGGGCAAGGAAACACCATATATTTT
CDR3 protein: CASSQDRGQGNTIYF

clone size: few
J gene: TRBJ1-5
V gene: TRBV19
D gene: TRBD1
CDR3 DNA: TGTGCCAGTAGTATCGGAGGGACAGCTCCTAGGAGCAATCAGCCCCAGCATTTT
CDR3 protein: CASSIGGTAPRSNQPQHF

clone size: .
J gene: TRBJ1-3
V gene: TRBV12-3/TRBV12-4
D gene: .
CDR3 DNA: TGTGCCAGCAGTTTAGAAGGACCGGGGGCCATATATTTT
CDR3 protein: CASSLEGPGAIYF

clone size: once
J gene: TRBJ1-6
V gene: TRBV6-5
D gene: .
CDR3 DNA: TGTGCCAGCAGTTACCGTACGAGCTCCTATAATTCACCCCTCCACTTT
CDR3 protein: CASSYRTSSYNSPLHF

clone size: .
J gene: TRBJ1-3
V gene: TRBV4-1
D gene: .
CDR3 DNA: TGCGCCAGCAGCAGAGCTGGAAACACCATATATTTT
CDR3 protein: CASSRAGNTIYF

clone size: .
J gene: TRBJ2-5
V gene: TRBV14
D gene: TRBD2
CDR3 DNA: TGTGCCAGCAGCCAACAAACTAGCGGGGGGGCGGAGACCCAGTACTTC
CDR3 protein: CASSQQTSGGAETQYF

clone size: .
J gene: TRBJ1-6
V gene: TRBV2
D gene: .
CDR3 DNA: TGTGCCAGCAGGGCCGACAGATATAATTCACCCCTCCACTTT
CDR3 protein: CASRADRYNSPLHF

clone size: .
J gene: TRBJ1-5
V gene: TRBV7-9
D gene: .
CDR3 DNA: TGTGCCAGCAGCTTATTCAGGGCGGGAAAATCGGGCCAGCCCCAGCATTTT
CDR3 protein: CASSLFRAGKSGQPQHF

clone size: .
J gene: TRBJ2-3
V gene: TRBV3-1/TRBV3-2
D gene: TRBD2
CDR3 DNA: TGTGCCAGCAGCCAAGAGAGGGGTAGCGGGAGCACAGATACGCAGTATTTT
CDR3 protein: CASSQERGSGSTDTQYF

clone size: few
J gene: TRBJ1-5
V gene: TRBV2
D gene: TRBD1
CDR3 DNA: TGTGCCAGCAGAGCCCAGGGACAGGGGAATCAGCCCCAGCATTTT
CDR3 protein: CASRAQGQGNQPQHF

clone size: .
J gene: TRBJ1-5
V gene: TRBV2
D gene: .
CDR3 DNA: TGTGCCAGCAGTGAGGTACAGAACCATGGGAGCAATCAGCCCCAGCATTTT
CDR3 protein: CASSEVQNHGSNQPQHF

clone size: once
J gene: TRBJ2-3
V gene: TRBV13
D gene: TRBD2
CDR3 DNA: TGTGCCAGCAGCCAACTAGCGGGGGGGCGCACAGATACGCAGTATTTT
CDR3 protein: CASSQLAGGRTDTQYF

clone size: once
J gene: TRBJ2-7
V gene: TRBV27
D gene: .
CDR3 DNA: TGTGCCAGCAGTTTTAGTACTGCCTACGAGCAGTACTTC
CDR3 protein: CASSFSTAYEQYF

clone size: .
J gene: TRBJ1-1
V gene: TRBV29-1
D gene: TRBD1
CDR3 DNA: TGCAGCGGGGGGACAGGGACGAGCACTGAAGCTTTCTTT
CDR3 protein: CSGGTGTSTEAFF

clone size: .
J gene: TRBJ2-1
V gene: TRBV10-1
D gene: TRBD2
CDR3 DNA: TGCGCCAGCAGTGAGTCCCAGACTAGCGCCTACAATGAGCAGTTCTTC
CDR3 protein: CASSESQTSAYNEQFF

clone size: few
J gene: TRBJ2-5
V gene: TRBV10-3
D gene: TRBD2
CDR3 DNA: TGTGCCATCAGCCAGGGACTAGCGGTCCTAGAGACCCAGTACTTC
CDR3 protein: CAISQGLAVLETQYF

clone size: .
J gene: TRBJ1-6
V gene: TRBV5-4
D gene: .
CDR3 DNA: TGTGCCAGCAGCTTATCAAATTCACCCCTCCACTTT
CDR3 protein: CASSLSNSPLHF

clone size: .
J gene: TRBJ2-7
V gene: TRBV7-8
D gene: .
CDR3 DNA: TGTGCCAGCAGCCCCCGAGACTCCTCCTACGAGCAGTACTTC
CDR3 protein: CASSPRDSSYEQYF

clone size: .
J gene: TRBJ2-1
V gene: TRBV6-5
D gene: TRBD2
CDR3 DNA: TGTGCCAGCAGTTACCCGATAGGAGCGGGAGAAAATGAGCAGTTCTTC
CDR3 protein: CASSYPIGAGENEQFF

clone size: .
J gene: TRBJ1-4
V gene: TRBV5-1
D gene: .
CDR3 DNA: TGCGCCAGCAGCCCCACCCCGCAGTCTCGACGGGTAAAACTGTTTTTT
CDR3 protein: CASSPTPQSRRVKLFF

clone size: .
J gene: TRBJ2-2
V gene: TRBV11-2
D gene: .
CDR3 DNA: TGTGCCAGCAGCTACACGAACACCGGGGAGCTGTTTTTT
CDR3 protein: CASSYTNTGELFF

clone size: .
J gene: TRBJ2-3
V gene: TRBV5-6
D gene: .
CDR3 DNA: TGTGCCAGCAGCTTGGCCGTAGATACGCAGTATTTT
CDR3 protein: CASSLAVDTQYF

clone size: few
J gene: TRBJ2-2
V gene: TRBV19
D gene: TRBD1
CDR3 DNA: TGTGCCAGTAGTATCCAGGGGGCGGACACCGGGGAGCTGTTTTTT
CDR3 protein: CASSIQGADTGELFF

clone size: once
J gene: TRBJ2-7
V gene: TRBV21-1
D gene: .
CDR3 DNA: TGTGCCAGCAGCAAAGTCACCGACAGGGTGGTGCGGTACGAGCAGTACTTC
CDR3 protein: CASSKVTDRVVRYEQYF

clone size: few
J gene: TRBJ1-6
V gene: TRBV19
D gene: .
CDR3 DNA: TGTGCCAGTACCATAGGCGGGAATTCACCCCTCCACTTT
CDR3 protein: CASTIGGNSPLHF

clone size: .
J gene: TRBJ2-3
V gene: TRBV3-1/TRBV3-2
D gene: TRBD2
CDR3 DNA: TGTGCCAGCAGCCAAGATTCTTCGGGAGGACTTAGCACAGATACGCAGTATTTT
CDR3 protein: CASSQDSSGGLSTDTQYF

clone size: .
J gene: TRBJ2-7
V gene: TRBV27
D gene: TRBD2
CDR3 DNA: TGTGCCACCGGGTGGGCTAGCGGGTACGAGCAGTACTTC
CDR3 protein: CATGWASGYEQYF

clone size: .
J gene: TRBJ2-7
V gene: TRBV7-2
D gene: .
CDR3 DNA: TGTGCCAGCAGCTCCACCAAACAGGGCCACGAGCAGTACTTC
CDR3 protein: CASSSTKQGHEQYF

clone size: .
J gene: TRBJ1-1
V gene: TRBV2
D gene: .
CDR3 DNA: TGTGCCAGCAGTGAATTCGAGGGCCGTGAAGCTTTCTTT
CDR3 protein: CASSEFEGREAFF

clone size: .
J gene: TRBJ1-4
V gene: TRBV7-4
D gene: TRBD1
CDR3 DNA: TGTGCCAGCACCGACATGGGAGACAGGGGGTCGGATGAAAAACTGTTTTTT
CDR3 protein: CASTDMGDRGSDEKLFF

clone size: .
J gene: TRBJ1-4
V gene: TRBV4-1
D gene: .
CDR3 DNA: TGCGCCAGCAGCCCCCGCGGGGGGGGACTGTTTTTT
CDR3 protein: CASSPRGGGLFF

clone size: .
J gene: TRBJ1-2
V gene: TRBV7-9
D gene: .
CDR3 DNA: TGTGCCAGCAGCTTAGTGTCAGAGGCCTATGGCTACACCTTC
CDR3 protein: CASSLVSEAYGYTF

clone size: .
J gene: TRBJ2-2
V gene: TRBV28
D gene: TRBD2
CDR3 DNA: TGTGCCAGCAGTAGCTCGCCGGGGGGGCCGAGGGAGCTGTTTTTT
CDR3 protein: CASSSSPGGPRELFF

clone size: few
J gene: TRBJ2-5
V gene: TRBV5-1
D gene: .
CDR3 DNA: TGCGCCAGCAGCTTGTCCACAGGGATCGGAGAGACCCAGTACTTC
CDR3 protein: CASSLSTGIGETQYF

clone size: .
J gene: TRBJ2-5
V gene: TRBV28
D gene: .
CDR3 DNA: TGTGCCAGCAGCCTGCCCTCCCTGCGAGAGACCCAGTACTTC
CDR3 protein: CASSLPSLRETQYF

clone size: .
J gene: TRBJ2-3
V gene: TRBV2
D gene: .
CDR3 DNA: TGTGCCAGCAGCCGGGGGACTCACTCCACAGATACGCAGTATTTT
CDR3 protein: CASSRGTHSTDTQYF

clone size: .
J gene: TRBJ2-3
V gene: TRBV6-5
D gene: TRBD2
CDR3 DNA: TGTGCCAGCAGTTGGGTAGCGGGAGGGCCTAATACGCAGTATTTT
CDR3 protein: CASSWVAGGPNTQYF

clone size: .
J gene: TRBJ1-5
V gene: TRBV11-2
D gene: .
CDR3 DNA: TGTGCCAGCAGCTTGAACGGTCAGCCCCAGCATTTT
CDR3 protein: CASSLNGQPQHF

clone size: .
J gene: TRBJ2-3
V gene: TRBV11-2
D gene: .
CDR3 DNA: TGTGCCAGCAGCTTATTCAGGGGCACAGATACGCAGTATTTT
CDR3 protein: CASSLFRGTDTQYF

clone size: .
J gene: TRBJ1-2
V gene: TRBV30
D gene: TRBD1
CDR3 DNA: TGTGCCTGGATCACAGGGGCGATGGGTGGCTACACCTTC
CDR3 protein: CAWITGAMGGYTF

clone size: .
J gene: TRBJ1-1
V gene: TRBV5-8
D gene: .
CDR3 DNA: TGTGCCAGCAGCCTGGATGAGAGGATGAACACTGAAGCTTTCTTT
CDR3 protein: CASSLDERMNTEAFF

clone size: .
J gene: TRBJ1-3
V gene: TRBV13
D gene: .
CDR3 DNA: TGTGCCAGCAGCTCCAGGGGTCGGGCTGGAAACACCATATATTTT
CDR3 protein: CASSSRGRAGNTIYF

clone size: .
J gene: TRBJ1-6
V gene: TRBV4-1
D gene: .
CDR3 DNA: TGCGCCAGCAGCCAACCCGACAGAAATTCACCCCTCCACTTT
CDR3 protein: CASSQPDRNSPLHF

clone size: once
J gene: TRBJ1-1
V gene: TRBV19
D gene: .
CDR3 DNA: TGTGCCAGTAGTATAAGGAAGGCAGGGGATATGAACACTGAAGCTTTCTTT
CDR3 protein: CASSIRKAGDMNTEAFF

clone size: .
J gene: TRBJ1-1
V gene: TRBV7-2
D gene: .
CDR3 DNA: TGTGCCAGCAGCCCGCTAGTAGCCATGAACACTGAAGCTTTCTTT
CDR3 protein: CASSPLVAMNTEAFF

clone size: .
J gene: TRBJ1-1
V gene: TRBV7-2
D gene: .
CDR3 DNA: TGTGCCAGCAGCTACCGGGACACCCTCCCCAAAGCTTTCTTT
CDR3 protein: CASSYRDTLPKAFF

clone size: .
J gene: TRBJ1-2
V gene: TRBV27
D gene: .
CDR3 DNA: TGTGCCAGCAGTTTAGCAGGAAACTATGGCTACACCTTC
CDR3 protein: CASSLAGNYGYTF

clone size: .
J gene: TRBJ2-1
V gene: TRBV27
D gene: TRBD2
CDR3 DNA: TGTGCCAGCAGTTTATCGTTAGCGGGGGCCAACAATGAGCAGTTCTTC
CDR3 protein: CASSLSLAGANNEQFF

clone size: .
J gene: TRBJ2-7
V gene: TRBV29-1
D gene: .
CDR3 DNA: TGCAGCGTTGGAACAGGGACCTACGAGCAGTACTTC
CDR3 protein: CSVGTGTYEQYF

clone size: .
J gene: TRBJ1-5
V gene: TRBV7-8
D gene: TRBD1
CDR3 DNA: TGTGCCAGCAGCTGGGACAGGGGAAAAAATCAGCCCCAGCATTTT
CDR3 protein: CASSWDRGKNQPQHF

clone size: .
J gene: TRBJ1-6
V gene: TRBV2
D gene: TRBD1
CDR3 DNA: TGTGCCAGCGGACAGGGGAGCTCCTATAATTCACCCCTCCACTTT
CDR3 protein: CASGQGSSYNSPLHF

clone size: .
J gene: TRBJ1-2
V gene: TRBV7-9
D gene: .
CDR3 DNA: TGTGCCAGCAGCTCCAGTTTCCGGGTGGTGGGCTACACCTTC
CDR3 protein: CASSSSFRVVGYTF

clone size: .
J gene: TRBJ2-7
V gene: TRBV5-1
D gene: TRBD2
CDR3 DNA: TGCGCCAGCAGCTTGGGACAGATTAGCGGGAGGGCCTCCCACGAGCAGTACTTC
CDR3 protein: CASSLGQISGRASHEQYF

clone size: .
J gene: TRBJ1-2
V gene: TRBV6-5
D gene: TRBD1
CDR3 DNA: TGTGCCAGCGGAAAGGACAGGGAAGTCGAGGGCTACACCTTC
CDR3 protein: CASGKDREVEGYTF